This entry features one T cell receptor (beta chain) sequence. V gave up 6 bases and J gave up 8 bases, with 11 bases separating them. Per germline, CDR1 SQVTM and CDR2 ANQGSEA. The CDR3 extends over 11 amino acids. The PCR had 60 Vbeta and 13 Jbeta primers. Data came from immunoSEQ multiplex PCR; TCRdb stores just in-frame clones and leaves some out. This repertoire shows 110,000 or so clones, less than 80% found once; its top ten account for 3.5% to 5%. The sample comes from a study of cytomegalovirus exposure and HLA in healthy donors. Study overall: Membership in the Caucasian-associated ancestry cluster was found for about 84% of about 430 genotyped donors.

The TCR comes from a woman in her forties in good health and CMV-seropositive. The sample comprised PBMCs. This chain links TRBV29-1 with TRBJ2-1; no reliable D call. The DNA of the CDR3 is TGCAGCGTACTAACTGTAGATGAGCAGTTCTTC. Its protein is CSVLTVDEQFF.